This is a list of T cell receptor beta chains from one sample in a study of CD8 T cells in Susac syndrome. In TCRdb, the immunoSEQ multiplex PCR reads were re-called with MiXCR into one record per CDR3 protein. The sample gives 74,000 or so distinct CDR3 sequences, just over 90% of which show up once; about 0.54% is in the top ten. Sample: CD4+ T cells from PBMCs. The receptors originated from a human donor with Susac syndrome. Both conserved end residues are part of each CDR3. D genes are given only for firm matches. Only part of the rows carry a size: once, few, many, or a class if the clone is expanded.

cdr3_aa: CASGSGPLARETQYF; cdr3_nt: TGCGCCAGCGGATCGGGACCCCTCGCTAGAGAGACCCAGTACTTC; j_call: TRBJ2-5; v_call: TRBV4-1; cdr3_length: 15; clone_size: -; d_call: -
cdr3_aa: CASSQGSRTEAFF; cdr3_nt: TGTGCCAGCAGCCAGGGGTCTCGCACTGAAGCTTTCTTT; j_call: TRBJ1-1; v_call: TRBV9; cdr3_length: 13; clone_size: few; d_call: -
cdr3_aa: CSAPGRANTEAFF; cdr3_nt: TGCAGTGCCCCGGGCAGGGCTAACACTGAAGCTTTCTTT; j_call: TRBJ1-1; v_call: TRBV20-1; cdr3_length: 13; clone_size: -; d_call: -
cdr3_aa: CAWLSAKAHGYTF; cdr3_nt: TGTGCCTGGCTCAGTGCCAAGGCTCATGGCTACACCTTC; j_call: TRBJ1-2; v_call: TRBV30; cdr3_length: 13; clone_size: -; d_call: -
cdr3_aa: CASSESGPRAPTDTQYF; cdr3_nt: TGTGCCAGCAGCGAGTCGGGACCCCGGGCTCCCACAGATACGCAGTATTTT; j_call: TRBJ2-3; v_call: TRBV5-4; cdr3_length: 17; clone_size: -; d_call: -
cdr3_aa: CSVLAGGSYEQYF; cdr3_nt: TGCAGCGTACTAGCGGGAGGGTCCTACGAGCAGTACTTC; j_call: TRBJ2-7; v_call: TRBV29-1; cdr3_length: 13; clone_size: few; d_call: TRBD2
cdr3_aa: CASSPLPGLVTEKETQYF; cdr3_nt: TGTGCCAGCTCACCACTACCGGGACTAGTTACTGAGAAAGAGACCCAGTACTTC; j_call: TRBJ2-5; v_call: TRBV18; cdr3_length: 18; clone_size: -; d_call: TRBD2
cdr3_aa: CASSAQAGLYEQYF; cdr3_nt: TGTGCCAGCAGCGCTCAAGCGGGGCTCTACGAGCAGTACTTC; j_call: TRBJ2-7; v_call: TRBV7-2; cdr3_length: 14; clone_size: -; d_call: TRBD2
cdr3_aa: CSARASQSNYGYTF; cdr3_nt: TGCAGTGCAAGGGCGAGTCAGTCAAACTATGGCTACACCTTC; j_call: TRBJ1-2; v_call: TRBV20-1; cdr3_length: 14; clone_size: -; d_call: -
cdr3_aa: CASGTSDSLREQYF; cdr3_nt: TGCGCCAGCGGGACTAGCGACTCCCTTCGCGAGCAGTACTTC; j_call: TRBJ2-7; v_call: TRBV5-1; cdr3_length: 14; clone_size: -; d_call: TRBD2